The 17 T cell receptor beta chains reported below all come from one sample, sequenced in a study of PD-1 blockade in classical Hodgkin lymphoma (dated by TCRdb to 2020 to 2021). Preparation of the library involved the immunoSEQ multiplex PCR assay. As stored in TCRdb, this immuneACCESS dataset retains in-frame rearrangements with V and J assigned. A fraction of the clones does not appear; measured against another copy, unresolved V genes explain less than half of the discrepancy, and the remainder lacks a known reason. This sample holds some 84,000 clones; nearly 95% were observed only once. The top ten clones comprise approximately 2.6% of the sample. The time point label on this specimen signifies: cycle 2 day 1 (C2D1) of nivolumab. Every trial patient had relapsed after autologous stem cell transplantation, and cohorts A, B and C differed in prior brentuximab vedotin exposure. The sample consisted of peripheral blood mononuclear cells (PBMCs), taken before the second cycle of nivolumab. The receptors stem from a human donor with classical Hodgkin lymphoma.

This rearrangement joins TRBV12-5 to TRBJ1-1; D may be TRBD1 (6 bases). V lost 3 bases and J lost 5, with 10 bases in between. Germline V gene lookup returns CDR1 LGHNT and CDR2 FRNRAP. The CDR3 covers 13 residues. This chain's CDR3 is CASGLQGGTEAFF. The DNA of the CDR3 is TGTGCTAGTGGTTTACAGGGAGGGACTGAAGCTTTCTTT.

The chain is built from TRBV6-5 and TRBJ1-4; perhaps TRBD1 as D (6 bases). Germline CDR1 is MNHEY and CDR2 is SVGAGI. The CDR3 consists of 12 residues. Deletions cut 7 bases from V and 7 bases from J, with 10 bases between. This chain's CDR3 is CASKTGSEKLFF. The CDR3 nucleotides read TGTGCCAGCAAAACAGGGAGTGAAAAACTGTTTTTT.

The rearrangement joins TRBV28 to TRBJ2-1; D may be TRBD2 (5 bases). The CDR3 has 14 residues. The V end was cut by 5 bases, the J end by 4 bases, with 12 bases between. Germline V gives CDR1 MDHEN, CDR2 SYDVKM. In DNA, the CDR3 is TGTGCCAGCAGTCCGCAAGTAGCGTACAATGAGCAGTTCTTC. Protein product: CASSPQVAYNEQFF.

This clone has only one observation. V usage is TRBV6-6 and J usage is TRBJ2-7, with D unresolved. The CDR3 contains 11 residues. Germline V gives CDR1 MNHNY, CDR2 SVGAGI (reference sequence). V was trimmed by 4 bases and J by 7 bases, leaving 8 bases between them. CDR3 DNA sequence: TGTGCCAGCAGTTCCGGCGGAGAGCAGTACTTC. Translated: CASSSGGEQYF.

This chain joins TRBV19 and TRBJ2-1, with 12 bases fitting TRBD1. Unmatched junction bases numbered 6, after V lost 6 bases and J lost 9 bases. This CDR3 has 14 residues. Germline values: CDR1 LNHDA, CDR2 SQIVND (reference sequence). In nucleotides, the CDR3 is TGTGCCAGTAGCCGGGACAGGGGGCGAGGTGAGCAGTTCTTC. Translation: CASSRDRGRGEQFF.

The rearrangement joins TRBV7-8 to TRBJ2-7; D not certain. V gave up 2 bases and J gave up 5 bases, with 19 bases separating them. Germline CDR1 SGHVS, CDR2 FQNEAQ. The CDR3 sequence is 16 residues long. The CDR3 DNA sequence: TGTGCCAGCAGCTTACCTCGTGGGCAGGTAACGGACGAGCAGTACTTC. This gives the protein CASSLPRGQVTDEQYF.

The sample holds a few counts of this clone. The chain links TRBV6-6 to TRBJ2-1, with TRBD1 identical over 9 bases. V shed 6 bases and J 5 bases; nucleotides not matched to a gene: 8. The CDR3 covers 15 residues. Germline V lookup: CDR1 MNHNY, CDR2 SVGAGI (reference sequence). CDR3 residues: CASRPTGGRNNEQFF. The CDR3 nucleotides read TGTGCCAGCAGACCGACAGGGGGTAGGAACAATGAGCAGTTCTTC.

This chain uses TRBV13 with TRBJ2-1; D could derive from TRBD1 or TRBD2 (6 bases each). This CDR3 spans 13 amino acids. V was shortened by 8 bases and J by 3 bases, with 11 bases between the two germline ends. The germline CDR1 and CDR2 sequences are PRHDT and FYEKMQ (reference sequence). As DNA, the CDR3 is TGTGCCAGCGAACGGGGGCTCTACAATGAGCAGTTCTTC. Its translation is CASERGLYNEQFF.

The CDR3 loop is CASSYSAAPGPQHF. CDR3 nucleotide sequence: TGTGCCAGCAGTTACTCGGCGGCCCCGGGGCCCCAGCATTTT. This rearrangement joins TRBV6-5 to TRBJ1-5; no clear D gene. This CDR3 region has 14 residues. Looked up from germline, CDR1 is MNHEY and CDR2 is SVGAGI. Trimming left V 0 bases short and J 9 bases short, with 12 bases between.

The gene calls are TRBV13 and TRBJ1-2; D ambiguous. Per germline, CDR1 PRHDT and CDR2 FYEKMQ (reference sequence). This CDR3 comprises 11 residues. Trimming took 5 bases from V and 5 from J, leaving 6 bases between them. The CDR3 is CASSAVYGYTF. Written as DNA, the CDR3 is TGTGCCAGCAGCGCCGTTTATGGCTACACCTTC.

The rearrangement joins TRBV25-1 to TRBJ2-5; the match to TRBD2 covers 7 bases. The germline V gene encodes CDR1 MGHDK and CDR2 SYGVNS. The J segment lost 1 base and the V segment lost 1 base, leaving 9 bases of the junction unmatched. This CDR3 contains 17 residues. The CDR3 DNA reads as TGTGCCAGCAGTGAATTCGGAGGGCTAGCGGCCCAAGAGACCCAGTACTTC. Translated: CASSEFGGLAAQETQYF.

The chain joins TRBV29-1 to TRBJ2-5; D gene ambiguous. This CDR3 has 12 residues. Germline V gene data show CDR1 as SQVTM and CDR2 as ANQGSEA. V was shortened by 5 bases and J by 2 bases, with 9 bases between the two germline ends. CDR3 residues: CSVLGRQETQYF. CDR3 coding DNA: TGCAGCGTTCTAGGACGTCAAGAGACCCAGTACTTC.

The chain joins TRBV5-1 to TRBJ2-2; 7 nucleotides agree with TRBD2. J was trimmed by 4 bases and V by 0 bases; bases with no gene match: 6. This CDR3 contains 16 residues. Germline assignment: CDR1 SGHRS and CDR2 YFSETQ. The CDR3 DNA reads TGCGCCAGCAGCTTGGGGGTAGCGGGCTCCACCGGGGAGCTGTTTTTT. Its translation: CASSLGVAGSTGELFF.

The chain carries TRBV5-4 and TRBJ1-5; TRBD1 might be the D (6 bases). The CDR3 consists of 14 residues. In germline, CDR1 is SGHNT, CDR2 YYREEE (reference sequence). V dropped 4 bases and J dropped 6 bases, with 14 bases sitting between them. This CDR3 reads CASSPRGGSQPQHF. CDR3 nucleotides: TGTGCCAGCAGCCCCCGAGGGGGGAGTCAGCCCCAGCATTTT.

The table lists this clone with a few counts. J is TRBJ2-2 and V is TRBV29-1; D is undetermined. Germline CDR1 and CDR2: SQVTM and ANQGSEA. This CDR3 has 13 residues. V lost 4 bases to trimming and J lost 4 bases, with 10 bases between them. CDR3 sequence (DNA): TGCAGCGTTGCAGAGAAACCCACCGGGGAGCTGTTTTTT. It is translated as CSVAEKPTGELFF.

This sequence joins TRBV11-3 and TRBJ2-2; D remains unclear. The CDR3 length is 14 residues. CDR1 is SGHNT and CDR2 is YENEEA in the germline V gene. Trimming left V 4 bases short and J 2 bases short, with 8 bases between. The CDR3 sequence is CASSYGTNTGELFF. The CDR3 nucleotides read TGTGCCAGCAGCTATGGAACTAACACCGGGGAGCTGTTTTTT.

This clone was seen only once. The chain joins TRBV28 to TRBJ2-7, with TRBD2 matching 12 bases. The CDR3 totals 18 residues. Per the germline V gene, CDR1 is MDHEN and CDR2 is SYDVKM. Trimming removed 5 bases from V and 3 bases from J; junction bases left unmatched: 14. CDR3 DNA sequence: TGTGCCAGCAGTGCAACCAACATAGGACTAGCGGGAAACTACGAGCAGTACTTC. Amino acids: CASSATNIGLAGNYEQYF.